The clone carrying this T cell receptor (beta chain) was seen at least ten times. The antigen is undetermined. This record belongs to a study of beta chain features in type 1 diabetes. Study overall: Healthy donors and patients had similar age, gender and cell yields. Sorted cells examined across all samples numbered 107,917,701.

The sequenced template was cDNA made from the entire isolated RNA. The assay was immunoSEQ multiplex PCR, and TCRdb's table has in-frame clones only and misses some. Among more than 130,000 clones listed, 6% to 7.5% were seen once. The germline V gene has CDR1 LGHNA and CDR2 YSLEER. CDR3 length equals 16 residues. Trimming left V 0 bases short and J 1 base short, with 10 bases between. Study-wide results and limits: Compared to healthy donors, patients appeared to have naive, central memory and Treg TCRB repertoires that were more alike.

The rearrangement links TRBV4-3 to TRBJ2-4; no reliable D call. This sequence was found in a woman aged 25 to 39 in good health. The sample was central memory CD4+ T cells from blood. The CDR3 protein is CASSQDTPGAKNIQYF. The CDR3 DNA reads TGCGCCAGCAGCCAAGATACCCCCGGGGCCAAAAACATTCAGTACTTC.